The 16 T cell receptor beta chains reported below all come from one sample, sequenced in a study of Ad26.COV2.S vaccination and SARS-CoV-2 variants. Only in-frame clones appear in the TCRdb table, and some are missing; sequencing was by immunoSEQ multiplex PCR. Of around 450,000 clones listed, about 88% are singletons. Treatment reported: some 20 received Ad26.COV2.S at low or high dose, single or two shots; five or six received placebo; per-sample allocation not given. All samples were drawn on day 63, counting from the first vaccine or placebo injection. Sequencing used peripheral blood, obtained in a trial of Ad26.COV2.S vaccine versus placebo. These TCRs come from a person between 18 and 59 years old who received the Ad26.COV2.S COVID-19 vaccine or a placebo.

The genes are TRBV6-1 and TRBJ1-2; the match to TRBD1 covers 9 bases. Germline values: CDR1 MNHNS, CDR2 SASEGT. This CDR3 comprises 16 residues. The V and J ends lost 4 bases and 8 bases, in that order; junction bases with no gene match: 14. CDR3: CASSVPGQGLPSGYTF. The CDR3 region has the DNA TGTGCCAGCAGTGTCCCGGGACAGGGTTTGCCGTCCGGCTACACCTTC.

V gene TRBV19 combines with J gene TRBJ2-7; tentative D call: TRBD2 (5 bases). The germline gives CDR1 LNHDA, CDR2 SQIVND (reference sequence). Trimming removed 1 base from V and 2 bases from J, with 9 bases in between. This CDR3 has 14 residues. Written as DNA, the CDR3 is TGTGCCAGTAGTATAGGGCGGGCGACCTACGAGCAGTACTTC. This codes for CASSIGRATYEQYF.

The chain's CDR3 is CAGGSNTEAFF. For the CDR3, the DNA is TGTGCGGGGGGTTCGAACACTGAAGCTTTCTTT. V is TRBV28 and J is TRBJ1-1, with D possibly matching TRBD1 (5 bases). The length of the CDR3 is 11 residues. Germline CDR1 and CDR2: MDHEN and SYDVKM.

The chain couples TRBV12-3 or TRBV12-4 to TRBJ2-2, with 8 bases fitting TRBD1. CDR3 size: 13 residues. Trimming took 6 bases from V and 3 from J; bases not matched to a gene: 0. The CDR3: CASRGQDTGELFF. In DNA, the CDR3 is TGTGCCAGCAGGGGACAGGACACCGGGGAGCTGTTTTTT.

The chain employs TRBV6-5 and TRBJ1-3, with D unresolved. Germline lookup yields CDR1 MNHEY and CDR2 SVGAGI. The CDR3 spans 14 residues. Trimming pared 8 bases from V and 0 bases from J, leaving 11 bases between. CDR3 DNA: TGTGCCAGCTCGGTTCGGGGCTCTGGAAACACCATATATTTT. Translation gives CASSVRGSGNTIYF.

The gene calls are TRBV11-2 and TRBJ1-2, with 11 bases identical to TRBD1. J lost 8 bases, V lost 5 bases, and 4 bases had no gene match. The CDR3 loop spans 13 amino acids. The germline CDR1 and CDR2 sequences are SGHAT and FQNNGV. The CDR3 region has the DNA TGTGCCAGCAGCCAGGACAGGGGGCAAGGCTACACCTTC. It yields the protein CASSQDRGQGYTF.

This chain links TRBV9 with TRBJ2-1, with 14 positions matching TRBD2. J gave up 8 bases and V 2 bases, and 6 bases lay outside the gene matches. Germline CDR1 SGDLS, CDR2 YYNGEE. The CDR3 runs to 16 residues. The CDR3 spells CASSVGTSGGQDEQFF. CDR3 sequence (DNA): TGTGCCAGCAGCGTCGGGACTAGCGGGGGTCAGGATGAGCAGTTCTTC.

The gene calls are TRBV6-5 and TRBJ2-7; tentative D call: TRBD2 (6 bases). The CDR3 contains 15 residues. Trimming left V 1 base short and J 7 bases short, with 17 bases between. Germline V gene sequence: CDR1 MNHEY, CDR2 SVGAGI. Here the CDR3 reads CASSYFWPGTAEQYF. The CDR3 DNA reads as TGTGCCAGCAGTTACTTTTGGCCCGGGACTGCAGAGCAGTACTTC.

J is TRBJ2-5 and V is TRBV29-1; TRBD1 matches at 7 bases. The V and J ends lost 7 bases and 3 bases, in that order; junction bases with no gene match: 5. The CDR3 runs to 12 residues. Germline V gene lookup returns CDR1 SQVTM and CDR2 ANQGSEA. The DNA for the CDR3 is TGCAGCGGACAGGGATGGGAAGAGACCCAGTACTTC. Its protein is CSGQGWEETQYF.

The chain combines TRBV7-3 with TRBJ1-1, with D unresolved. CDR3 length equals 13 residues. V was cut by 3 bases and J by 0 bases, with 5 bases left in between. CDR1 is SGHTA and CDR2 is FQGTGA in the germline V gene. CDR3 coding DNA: TGTGCCAGCAGCTTCACGCTGAACACTGAAGCTTTCTTT. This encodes CASSFTLNTEAFF.

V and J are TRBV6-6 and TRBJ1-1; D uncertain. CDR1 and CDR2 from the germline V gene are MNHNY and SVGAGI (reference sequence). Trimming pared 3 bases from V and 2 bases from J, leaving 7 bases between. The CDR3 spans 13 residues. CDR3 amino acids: CASSYIGNTEAFF. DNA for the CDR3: TGTGCCAGCAGTTATATAGGAAACACTGAAGCTTTCTTT.

CDR3 bases: TGTGCCAGCAGCTTAGAGGGCCCGGACGAGCAGTACTTC. Its protein product is CASSLEGPDEQYF. The chain carries TRBV7-6 and TRBJ2-7; D not resolved. The CDR3 length is 13 residues. The V end lost 1 base, the J end lost 5 bases, and 9 bases lay between the germline ends. CDR1 and CDR2 from the germline V gene are SGHVS and FNYEAQ.

The CDR3 region has the DNA TGTGCCATCAGCGAGACAGGGGGAAACACCATATATTTT. This codes for CAISETGGNTIYF. This chain links TRBV10-3 with TRBJ1-3; 7 bases agree with TRBD1. V trimming: 6 bases; J trimming: 4 bases; junction bases outside the gene matches: 3. Germline CDR1 ENHRY, CDR2 SYGVKD. The CDR3 runs to 13 residues.

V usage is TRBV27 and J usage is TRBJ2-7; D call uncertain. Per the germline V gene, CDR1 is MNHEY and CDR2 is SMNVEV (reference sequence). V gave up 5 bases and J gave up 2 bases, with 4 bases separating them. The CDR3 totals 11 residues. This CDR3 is CASSDTYEQYF. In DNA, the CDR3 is TGTGCCAGCAGTGATACCTACGAGCAGTACTTC.

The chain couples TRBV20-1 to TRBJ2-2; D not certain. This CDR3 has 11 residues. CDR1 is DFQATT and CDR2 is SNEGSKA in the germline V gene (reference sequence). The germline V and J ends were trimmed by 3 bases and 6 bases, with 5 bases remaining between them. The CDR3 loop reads CSARRSGELFF. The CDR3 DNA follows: TGCAGTGCTAGGAGATCCGGGGAGCTGTTTTTT.

The CDR3: CASKRRRNNEKLFF. CDR3 bases: TGTGCCAGCAAGAGACGGCGCAATAATGAAAAACTGTTTTTT. The rearrangement uses TRBV2 and TRBJ1-4; no definite D call. V was pared by 7 bases and J by 4 bases, with 13 bases between. There are 14 residues in the CDR3. Germline V CDR1 and CDR2: SNHLY, FYNNEI.